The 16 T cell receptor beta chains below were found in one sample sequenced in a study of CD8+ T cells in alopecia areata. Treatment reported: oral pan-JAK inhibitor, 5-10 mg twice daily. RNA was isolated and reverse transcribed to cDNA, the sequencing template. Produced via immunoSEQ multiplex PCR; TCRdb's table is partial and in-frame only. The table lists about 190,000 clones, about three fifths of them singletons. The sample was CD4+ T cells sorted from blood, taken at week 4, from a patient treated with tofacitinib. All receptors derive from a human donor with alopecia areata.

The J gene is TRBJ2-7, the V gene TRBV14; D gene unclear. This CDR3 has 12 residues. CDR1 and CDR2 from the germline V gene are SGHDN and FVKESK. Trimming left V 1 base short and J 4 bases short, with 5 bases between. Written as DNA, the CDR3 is TGTGCCAGCAGCCAAGTTGGGTACGAGCAGTACTTC. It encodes CASSQVGYEQYF.

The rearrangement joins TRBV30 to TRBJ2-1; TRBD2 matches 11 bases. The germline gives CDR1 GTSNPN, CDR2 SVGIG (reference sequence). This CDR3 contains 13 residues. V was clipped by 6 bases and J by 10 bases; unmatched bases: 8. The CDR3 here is CACLAGGPGEQFF. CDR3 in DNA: TGTGCCTGCTTAGCGGGAGGGCCCGGAGAGCAGTTCTTC.

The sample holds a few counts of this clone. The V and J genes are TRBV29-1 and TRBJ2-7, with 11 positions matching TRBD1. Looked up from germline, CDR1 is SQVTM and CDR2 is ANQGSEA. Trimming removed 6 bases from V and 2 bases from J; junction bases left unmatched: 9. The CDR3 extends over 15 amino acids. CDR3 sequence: CSVTTGTGGAYEQYF. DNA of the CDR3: TGCAGCGTCACAACCGGGACAGGGGGTGCCTACGAGCAGTACTTC.

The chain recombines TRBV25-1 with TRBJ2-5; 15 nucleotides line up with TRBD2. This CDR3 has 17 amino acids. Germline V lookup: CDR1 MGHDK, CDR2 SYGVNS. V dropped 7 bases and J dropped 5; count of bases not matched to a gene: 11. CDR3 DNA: TGTGCCAGCACTCCGGGACTAGCGGGAGGACCTCGGGAGACCCAGTACTTC. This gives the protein CASTPGLAGGPRETQYF.

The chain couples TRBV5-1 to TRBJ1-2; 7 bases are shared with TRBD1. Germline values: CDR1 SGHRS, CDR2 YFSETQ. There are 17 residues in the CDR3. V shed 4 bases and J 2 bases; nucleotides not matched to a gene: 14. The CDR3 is CASSPRRPAGGNYGYTF. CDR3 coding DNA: TGCGCCAGCAGCCCCAGGCGTCCGGCAGGGGGGAACTATGGCTACACCTTC.

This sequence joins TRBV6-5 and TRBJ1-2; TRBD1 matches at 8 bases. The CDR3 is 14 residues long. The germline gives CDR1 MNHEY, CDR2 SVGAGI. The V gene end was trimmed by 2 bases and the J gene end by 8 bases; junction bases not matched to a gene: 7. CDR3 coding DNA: TGTGCCAGCAGTTACACAGGGGGATCGAGAGGCTACACCTTC. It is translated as CASSYTGGSRGYTF.

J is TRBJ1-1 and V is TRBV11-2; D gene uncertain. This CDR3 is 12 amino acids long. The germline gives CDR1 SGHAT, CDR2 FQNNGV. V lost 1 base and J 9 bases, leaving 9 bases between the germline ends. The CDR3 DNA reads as TGTGCCAGCAGCTTAGTCACGGGGAAAGCTTTCTTT. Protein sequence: CASSLVTGKAFF.

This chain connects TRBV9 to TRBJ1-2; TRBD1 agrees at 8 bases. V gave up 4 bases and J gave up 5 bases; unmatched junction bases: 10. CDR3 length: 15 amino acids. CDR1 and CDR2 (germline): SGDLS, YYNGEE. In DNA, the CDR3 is TGTGCCAGCAGCAAAGGACAGGGAATAGGGTATGGCTACACCTTC. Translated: CASSKGQGIGYGYTF.

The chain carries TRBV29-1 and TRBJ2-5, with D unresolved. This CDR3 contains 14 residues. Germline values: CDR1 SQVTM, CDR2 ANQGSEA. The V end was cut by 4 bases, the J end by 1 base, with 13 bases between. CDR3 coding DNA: TGCAGCGTTGCAATACAGAGACTCCAAGAGACCCAGTACTTC. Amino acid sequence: CSVAIQRLQETQYF.

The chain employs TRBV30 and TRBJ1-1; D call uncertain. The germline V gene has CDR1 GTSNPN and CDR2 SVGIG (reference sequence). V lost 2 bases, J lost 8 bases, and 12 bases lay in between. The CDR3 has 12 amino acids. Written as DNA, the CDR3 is TGTGCCTGGAGTCAGAAGGGAAGAGAAGCTTTCTTT. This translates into CAWSQKGREAFF.

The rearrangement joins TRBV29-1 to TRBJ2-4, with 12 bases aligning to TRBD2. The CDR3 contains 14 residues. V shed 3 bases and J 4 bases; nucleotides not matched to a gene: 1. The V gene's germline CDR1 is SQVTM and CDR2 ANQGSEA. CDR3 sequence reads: CSVEGTSGKNIQYF. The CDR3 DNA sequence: TGCAGCGTTGAGGGGACTAGCGGGAAAAACATTCAGTACTTC.

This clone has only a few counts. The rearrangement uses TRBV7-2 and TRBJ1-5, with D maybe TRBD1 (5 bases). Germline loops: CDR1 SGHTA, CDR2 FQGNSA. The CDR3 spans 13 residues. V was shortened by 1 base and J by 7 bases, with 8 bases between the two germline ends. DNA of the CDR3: TGTGCCAGCAGCTTAGTAAGGGACCAGCCCCAGCATTTT. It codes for CASSLVRDQPQHF.

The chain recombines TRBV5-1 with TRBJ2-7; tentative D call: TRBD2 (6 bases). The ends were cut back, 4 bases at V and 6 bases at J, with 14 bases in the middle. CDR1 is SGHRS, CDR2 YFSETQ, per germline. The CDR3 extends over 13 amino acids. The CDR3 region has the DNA TGCGCCAGCAGCGGGGACTTCGCAGGCGAGCAGTACTTC. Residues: CASSGDFAGEQYF.

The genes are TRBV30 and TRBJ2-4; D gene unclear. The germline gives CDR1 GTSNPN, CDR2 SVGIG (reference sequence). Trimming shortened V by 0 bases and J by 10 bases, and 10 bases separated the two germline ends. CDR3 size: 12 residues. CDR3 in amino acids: CAWSVPRWIQYF. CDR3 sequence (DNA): TGTGCCTGGAGTGTCCCCCGGTGGATTCAGTACTTC.

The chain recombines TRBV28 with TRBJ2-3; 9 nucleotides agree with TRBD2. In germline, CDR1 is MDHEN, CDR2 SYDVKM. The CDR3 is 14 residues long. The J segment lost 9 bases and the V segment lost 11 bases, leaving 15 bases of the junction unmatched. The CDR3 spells CAATTSGPLRTQYF. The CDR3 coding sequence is TGTGCCGCAACAACTAGCGGGCCCTTGAGGACGCAGTATTTT.

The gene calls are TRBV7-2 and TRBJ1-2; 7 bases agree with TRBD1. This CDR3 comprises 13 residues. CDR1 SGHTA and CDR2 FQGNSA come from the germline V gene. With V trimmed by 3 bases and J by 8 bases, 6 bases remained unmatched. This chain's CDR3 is CASSLSTGSGYTF. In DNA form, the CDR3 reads TGTGCCAGCAGCTTGTCGACAGGGAGCGGCTACACCTTC. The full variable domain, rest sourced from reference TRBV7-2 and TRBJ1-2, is GAGVSQSPSNKVTEKGKDVELRCDPISGHTALYWYRQSLGQGLEFLIYFQGNSAPDKSGLPSDRFSAERTGGSVSTLTIQRTQQEDSAVYLCASSLSTGSGYTFGSGTRLTVV.